The present T cell receptor beta chain was sequenced within a study of shared clonotypes between healthy human individuals. Background on the study: Per-donor plates numbered three CD4 naive, three CD4 memory, two CD8 naive and one CD8 memory.

Terminally differentiated effector memory CD45RA+ cells were left out of the naive CD8 fraction, which was CD45RO-negative and positively selected for CCR7. Healthy HIV-negative adults without recent acute infections or vaccinations served as donors. The authors ran the assay at deep level. Template for every sorted-subset replicate PCR totaled around 200 ng DNA, 25,000 to 30,000 T cell genomes. Using immunoSEQ multiplex PCR, the repertoire was profiled, and TCRdb retains in-frame clones only, with some absent. The table lists some 580,000 clones, 95% to 98% of them singletons. Germline lookup yields CDR1 SGHTS and CDR2 YDEGEE. This CDR3 spans 15 amino acids. The ends lost 4 bases at V and 8 bases at J; junction bases unmatched: 10.

V gene TRBV5-8 combines with J gene TRBJ1-4, with 8 positions matching TRBD1. The sequencing sample was made of naive CD8+ T cells sorted from blood. The source is a man aged 25 to 40 in good health. Here the CDR3 reads CASSTRDRSTEKLFF. In DNA, the CDR3 is TGTGCCAGCAGCACCCGGGACAGGTCTACGGAAAAACTGTTTTTT.